The text below deals with one TCR beta chain. Its antigen has not been determined. The data stem from a study of monozygotic twins with inflammatory bowel disease (dated 2019 in TCRdb). Looking at the study overall: The complete study included around 30 monozygotic twin pairs: 19 IBD-discordant Danish pairs and nine German pairs, of which four were IBD-concordant and five were IBD-discordant. Within discordant pairs, disease-associated traits were sought mainly by comparing IBD patients with their genetically identical healthy co-twins. Each individual had, on average, about 151 000 unique TCRalpha sequences and 181 000 unique TCRbeta sequences available for analysis. General findings and caveats noted by the study authors: Compared with healthy twins, IBD patients shared fewer clonotypes with other individuals, and the difference was most pronounced in patients with signs of disease activity. Because patients received different immunosuppressive treatments, the repertoires may have picked up extra background noise and variability between individuals. No difference in repertoire similarity was observed between concordant and discordant twins, possibly owing to limited statistical power. TCRbeta repertoire diversity, by inverse Simpson index, was decreased in IBD patients compared with their healthy co-twins. The analysis was unable to tell apart different T cell subtypes. The results gave no support for a single strong signal or clonotype linked to IBD.

An approximately 2.5 ml peripheral blood sample was drawn into PAXgene tubes per donor and stored at -80°C. Without T cell sorting, total RNA was isolated from whole blood using the PAXgene blood miRNA kit on an automated QIAcube. Deep TCRalpha and TCRbeta repertoire profiling with unique molecular barcoding was performed on peripheral blood of monozygotic twin pairs concordant or discordant for inflammatory bowel disease. Smoking habits were recorded for all twin pairs, and individuals were classified as current, former or never smokers. The library was built by means of 5' RACE. Each TCR library was prepared from about 4,000 ng of total RNA. For each sample, cDNA synthesis with SMARTScribe reverse transcriptase was split into eight separate reactions. During cDNA synthesis, template switching introduced unique molecular identifiers that contained a 6-nucleotide sample barcode. Two nested PCRs of approximately 16 and 10 cycles amplified the TCRalpha and TCRbeta cDNA, and bead purification followed each PCR. Before amplification, the cDNA was both treated with uracil DNA-glycosylase and purified with the QIAquick PCR purification kit. The second PCR was the step at which Illumina TruSeq-compatible adapters and sample-specific barcodes were added. TapeStation and Qubit were used to check library quality and concentration, and roughly 4.6 ng of each library was pooled. Pooled libraries were sequenced on an Illumina HiSeq2500 single-index Rapid Run with 2 x 100 bp reads and custom sequencing primers. Concerning the study's data processing: PCR and sequencing errors were corrected by UMI-based consensus assembly using MiGEC version 1.2.6. MiXCR version 2.1.1 was used for V(D)J alignment, clonotype assembly and CDR3 extraction. Gene usage, clonotype sharing and MAIT/NKT TCR abundance were normalised by analysing the top 1000, 10 000 and 20 000 clonotypes per sample. Diversity was computed as the inverse Simpson index with the vegan R package after downsampling to 27 000 UMIs. Paired Mann-Whitney U tests on discordant twin pairs were used, with Benjamini-Hochberg multiple-testing correction. TCRdb reprocessed the reads, reporting each CDR3 protein sequence once and no DNA. The V and J calls come from TCRdb's annotation, not from the publication. This sample's table carries approximately 380,000 distinct CDR3 sequences. The ten largest clones add up to just over 2.5% of the sample.

For CDR1 and CDR2, the germline V gene lists MDHEN and SYDVKM. Taken from cysteine to phenylalanine, the CDR3 has 12 residues. The protein alone is recorded here. This TCR was sampled from a human donor with ulcerative colitis or Crohn's disease, or a healthy co-twin of an affected twin (not recorded which). The chain is assembled from TRBV28 and TRBJ2-1; TCRdb's D call of TRBD2 is untestable without DNA. Sequencing used blood. The CDR3 region has the sequence CASRGTAAKQFF. This CDR3, with the reference TRBV28 and TRBJ2-1 proteins standing in past its ends, gives the full variable domain DVKVTQSSRYLVKRTGEKVFLECVQDMDHENMFWYRQDPGLGLRLIYFSYDVKMKEKGDIPEGYSVSREKKERFSLILESASTNQTSMYLCASRGTAAKQFFGPGTRLTVL.